Presented here are 17 T cell receptor beta chains from one specimen sequenced in a study of blood T cell repertoires in COVID-19. The protocol was immunoSEQ multiplex PCR, while the TCRdb copy is restricted to in-frame clones and leaves out a portion. Among under 130,000 clones listed, roughly 80% were seen once. Material for sequencing was peripheral blood. Receptors were obtained from a woman of 80 years or more with acute or convalescent COVID-19.

The rearrangement joins TRBV19 to TRBJ2-3; the D gene is possibly TRBD1 (5 bases). V dropped 4 bases and J dropped 0 bases, with 11 bases sitting between them. This CDR3 is 15 amino acids long. Germline assignment: CDR1 LNHDA and CDR2 SQIVND (reference sequence). The CDR3 DNA follows: TGTGCCAGTAGTACCGACAGACATAGCACAGATACGCAGTATTTT. Protein sequence: CASSTDRHSTDTQYF.

A remark on this clone: Other DNA sequences from this sample encode an identical CDR3 as well. The chain is built from TRBV3-1 (or the pseudogene TRBV3-2) and TRBJ1-5, with D hard to call. This CDR3 region has 13 residues. The V end was cut by 1 base, the J end by 4 bases, with 5 bases between. Germline CDR1 LGHDT, CDR2 YNNKEL (reference sequence). CDR3 sequence reads: CASSQAGNQPQHF. In DNA, the CDR3 is TGTGCCAGCAGCCAAGCGGGGAATCAGCCCCAGCATTTT.

J is TRBJ2-7 and V is TRBV7-6, with D possibly matching TRBD2 (5 bases). The germline V gene encodes CDR1 SGHVS and CDR2 FNYEAQ. This CDR3 comprises 14 residues. The V end lost 2 bases, the J end lost 6 bases, and 14 bases lay between the germline ends. The CDR3: CASSLTQLEGEQYF. The CDR3 DNA reads TGTGCCAGCAGCTTAACCCAACTAGAGGGCGAGCAGTACTTC.

This clone was seen a few times. The rearrangement uses TRBV28 and TRBJ2-7, with D perhaps TRBD1 (5 bases). The V end lost 2 bases, the J end lost 0 bases, and 8 bases lay between the germline ends. Germline assignment: CDR1 MDHEN and CDR2 SYDVKM. CDR3 length: 14 amino acids. Here the CDR3 DNA reads TGTGCCAGCAGTTTACTAGGGGACTCCTACGAGCAGTACTTC. It translates to CASSLLGDSYEQYF.

This clone was recorded once. This chain connects TRBV3-1 (or the pseudogene TRBV3-2) to TRBJ2-7, with a weak D call TRBD2 (5 bases). The CDR3 is 13 residues long. Trimming took off 0 bases at V and 4 bases at J, with 7 bases between the two ends. Germline loops: CDR1 LGHDT, CDR2 YNNKEL (reference sequence). The DNA for the CDR3 is TGTGCCAGCAGCCAAGATCGGAGGTACGAGCAGTACTTC. Amino acid sequence: CASSQDRRYEQYF.

This clone occurred a few times. The chain employs TRBV7-9 and TRBJ2-3; 7 bases align to TRBD2. Germline lookup yields CDR1 SEHNR and CDR2 FQNEAQ (reference sequence). V trimming: 11 bases; J trimming: 6 bases; junction bases outside the gene matches: 11. The CDR3 consists of 13 residues. Here the CDR3 reads CAQMGGPTDTQYF. As DNA, the CDR3 is TGTGCCCAAATGGGAGGGCCAACGGATACGCAGTATTTT. Drawing the rest from reference TRBV7-9 and TRBJ2-3, the complete variable domain is DTGVSQNPRHKITKRGQNVTFRCDPISEHNRLYWYRQTLGQGPEFLTYFQNEAQLEKSRLLSDRFSAERPKGSFSTLEIQRTEQGDSAMYLCAQMGGPTDTQYFGPGTRLTVL.

This rearrangement joins TRBV7-8 to TRBJ2-3; 9 bases align to TRBD2. Germline V lookup: CDR1 SGHVS, CDR2 FQNEAQ. The ends lost 5 bases at V and 0 bases at J; junction bases unmatched: 6. The CDR3 covers 16 residues. As DNA, the CDR3 is TGTGCCAGCAGCACCGGGACTAGCAGAAGCACAGATACGCAGTATTTT. Translating it yields CASSTGTSRSTDTQYF.

The chain recombines TRBV10-1 with TRBJ1-5; D might be TRBD1 (5 bases). CDR3 size: 16 residues. CDR1 and CDR2 (germline): WNHNN, SYGVQD (reference sequence). The V gene lost 6 bases and the J gene lost 7 bases, with 22 bases spanning the gap. CDR3 residues: CASSRFFSGFRQPQHF. In DNA, the CDR3 is TGCGCCAGCAGCAGATTTTTTTCAGGGTTTCGGCAGCCCCAGCATTTT.

The gene calls are TRBV11-3 and TRBJ1-1; 7 positions match TRBD1. This CDR3 has 17 residues. CDR1 is SGHNT and CDR2 is YENEEA in the germline V gene. Unmatched junction bases numbered 9, after V lost 1 base and J lost 1 base. CDR3 DNA sequence: TGTGCCAGCAGCTTAGGACCTGACAGGGTCGAGAACACTGAAGCTTTCTTT. The encoded protein is CASSLGPDRVENTEAFF.

The chain joins TRBV14 to TRBJ2-5; D gene ambiguous. This CDR3 region has 12 residues. V was cut by 4 bases and J by 7 bases, with 10 bases left in between. The germline V gene encodes CDR1 SGHDN and CDR2 FVKESK. CDR3 coding DNA: TGTGCCAGCAGCCCGAGAGGTTGGACCCAGTACTTC. It codes for CASSPRGWTQYF.

V gene TRBV7-9 combines with J gene TRBJ2-1; 16 bases map to TRBD2. Looked up from germline, CDR1 is SEHNR and CDR2 is FQNEAQ (reference sequence). The V and J ends lost 4 bases and 3 bases, in that order; junction bases with no gene match: 6. This CDR3 is 18 amino acids long. CDR3 protein: CASSSPGLAGGGYNEQFF. The CDR3 coding sequence is TGTGCCAGCAGCTCACCGGGACTAGCGGGAGGGGGCTACAATGAGCAGTTCTTC.

This clone was seen a handful of times. The chain joins TRBV19 to TRBJ1-5; 7 positions match TRBD1. The CDR3 loop spans 16 amino acids. The ends lost 3 bases at V and 4 bases at J; junction bases unmatched: 9. The germline V gene encodes CDR1 LNHDA and CDR2 SQIVND (reference sequence). The CDR3 region has the DNA TGTGCCAGTAGTATCGGGTTCACAGGGGCTAATCAGCCCCAGCATTTT. Amino acids: CASSIGFTGANQPQHF.

The V gene is TRBV28, the J gene TRBJ2-5, with TRBD2 matching 7 bases. Trimming removed 9 bases from V and 5 bases from J; junction bases left unmatched: 6. Germline V lookup: CDR1 MDHEN, CDR2 SYDVKM. This CDR3 spans 12 amino acids. CDR3 sequence: CASSGPGETQYF. DNA of the CDR3: TGTGCCAGTAGCGGGCCGGGGGAGACCCAGTACTTC.

This clone has only one observation. The V call is TRBV18, the J call TRBJ1-3; 8 nucleotides agree with TRBD1. Trimming removed 3 bases from V and 3 bases from J; junction bases left unmatched: 1. Germline V CDR1 and CDR2: KGHSH, LQKENI. The CDR3 is 14 amino acids. CDR3 sequence reads: CASSPDRGGNTIYF. The CDR3 coding sequence is TGTGCCAGCTCACCTGACAGGGGTGGAAACACCATATATTTT.

This clone was seen just once. V gene TRBV11-3 combines with J gene TRBJ2-3; 7 positions agree with TRBD2. CDR1 is SGHNT, CDR2 YENEEA, per germline. Unmatched junction bases numbered 11, after V lost 7 bases and J lost 4 bases. The CDR3 is 15 amino acids. CDR3 DNA sequence: TGTGCCAGCACCCCCGGGGGGAGAGACGCAGATACGCAGTATTTT. It translates to CASTPGGRDADTQYF.

The rearrangement joins TRBV5-4 to TRBJ2-3, with unresolved D. This CDR3 comprises 13 residues. Trimming shortened V by 4 bases and J by 0 bases, and 6 bases separated the two germline ends. From germline, CDR1 is SGHNT and CDR2 YYREEE (reference sequence). CDR3 coding DNA: TGTGCCAGCAGCCAAACTAGCACAGATACGCAGTATTTT. It is translated as CASSQTSTDTQYF.

This chain connects TRBV4-3 to TRBJ2-3, with D perhaps matching TRBD2 (6 bases). The CDR3 consists of 15 residues. V lost 0 bases, J lost 5 bases, and 12 bases lay in between. The germline gives CDR1 LGHNA, CDR2 YSLEER. The CDR3 bases are TGCGCCAGCAGCCAAGATCGCGGGCGGGGAGATACGCAGTATTTT. Its translation: CASSQDRGRGDTQYF.